This T cell receptor (beta chain) was documented in a study of OX40 agonist ivuxolimab in advanced cancers. At the level of the study: Patients received ivuxolimab, an intravenous treatment, every 2 weeks at 0.01 to 10 mg/kg.

Blood specimens came from baseline, cycle 4 day 1, and cycle 7 day 1. Notes on the study in general: Nonresponders, in some cases, also had low normalized T-cell clonal expansion. The mean number of expanded clones was higher in CD8+ T cells than in CD4+.

Points on this clone: Its antigen remains unknown.

The method was immunoSEQ multiplex PCR; TCRdb's version includes in-frame clones alone and lacks a portion of them. This sample carries 50,000 or so clones, about 78% of them seen once, and the ten largest clones take around 2%. There are 9 residues in the CDR3. The source was CD4+ or CD8+ T cells sorted from blood, collected in a trial of the OX40 agonist ivuxolimab. The receptor comes from an adult with an advanced solid tumor such as melanoma, head and neck, liver or kidney cancer. V usage is TRBV1 and J usage is TRBJ2-7. TRBV1 is described as a pseudogene. The CDR3 protein is CTSSQEPLF. DNA of the CDR3: TGCACCAGCAGCCAAGAACCGCTGTTC.